This T cell receptor (beta chain) was retrieved from a study of regulatory T cells in long-lasting Graves disease. This clonotype was seen many times. No antigen is known for it. Whole-study results and caveats: Persistent Graves' patients showed reduced TCR diversity versus newly diagnosed patients. Limited sample numbers may have lowered accuracy.

The time point: newly diagnosed GD, antithyroid drugs for less than 3 months. PBMC RNA was the source of the TCR library. Patients with Graves' disease were diagnosed by American Thyroid Association guidelines. Roughly 10 milliliters of peripheral blood were taken and placed in EDTA tubes. In building TCR beta libraries, iRepertoire HTBI primers were used together with Arm-PCR of CDR3 regions. One entry per CDR3 protein results from TCRdb running MiXCR on the multiplex PCR reads. The sample contains approximately 350,000 distinct CDR3 sequences, 12% of which appear only once. The V end was cut by 2 bases, the J end by 6 bases, with 19 bases between. Germline V gives CDR1 LGHDT, CDR2 YNNKEL (reference sequence). The CDR3 is 16 residues long. This sample was shared with a second study, whose subject was T cells in Graves' hyperthyroidism and ophthalmopathy.

The clonotype was recovered from a woman aged 18-35 years with Graves disease. Sequencing was performed on peripheral blood mononuclear cells (PBMCs), taken at new diagnosis, from a patient treated with antithyroid drugs. The chain links TRBV3-1 to TRBJ1-2; no clear D. CDR3 sequence reads: CASSQLSEMHGDGYTF. In nucleotides, the CDR3 is TGTGCCAGCAGCCAACTGTCAGAAATGCACGGTGATGGCTACACCTTC.